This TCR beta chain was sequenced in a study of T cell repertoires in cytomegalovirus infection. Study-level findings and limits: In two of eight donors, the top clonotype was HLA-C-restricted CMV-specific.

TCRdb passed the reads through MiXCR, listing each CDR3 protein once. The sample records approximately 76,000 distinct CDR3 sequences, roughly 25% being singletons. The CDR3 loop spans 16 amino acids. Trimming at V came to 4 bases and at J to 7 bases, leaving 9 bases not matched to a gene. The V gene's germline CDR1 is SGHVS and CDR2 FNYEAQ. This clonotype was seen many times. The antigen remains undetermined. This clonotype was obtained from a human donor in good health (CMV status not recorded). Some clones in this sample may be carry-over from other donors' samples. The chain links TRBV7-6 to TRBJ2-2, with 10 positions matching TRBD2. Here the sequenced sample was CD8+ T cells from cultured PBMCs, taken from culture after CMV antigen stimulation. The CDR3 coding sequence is TGTGCCAGCAGCTCCCCTAGCGGGAGATCTGACGGGGAGCTGTTTTTT. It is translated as CASSSPSGRSDGELFF.